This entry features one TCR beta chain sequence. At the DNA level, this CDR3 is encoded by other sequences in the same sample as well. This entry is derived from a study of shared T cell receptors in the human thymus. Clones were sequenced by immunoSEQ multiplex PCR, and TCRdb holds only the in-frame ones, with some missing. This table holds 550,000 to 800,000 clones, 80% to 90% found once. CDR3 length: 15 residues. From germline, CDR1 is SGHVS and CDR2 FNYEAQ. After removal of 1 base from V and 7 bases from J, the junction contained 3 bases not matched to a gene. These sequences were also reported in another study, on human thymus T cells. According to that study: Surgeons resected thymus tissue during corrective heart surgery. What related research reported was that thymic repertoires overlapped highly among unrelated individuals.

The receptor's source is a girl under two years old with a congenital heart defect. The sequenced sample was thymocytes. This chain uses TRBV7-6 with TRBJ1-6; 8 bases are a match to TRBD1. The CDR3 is CASSLGTGRNSPLHF. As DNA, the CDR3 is TGTGCCAGCAGCTTAGGGACAGGGAGAAATTCACCCCTCCACTTT.